The entry that follows covers one T cell receptor beta chain sequence. The sample originates from a study of identical twins. TCRdb analysed the 5' RACE reads with MiXCR anew, one entry per CDR3 protein. The data contain more than 600,000 distinct CDR3 sequences, over 15% of them singletons. Trimming left V 7 bases short and J 0 bases short, with 20 bases between. The CDR3 is 17 amino acids. This same sample was also part of a study on T cells expressing NK-cell markers.

The sample was PBMCs. The rearrangement uses TRBV12-3 or TRBV12-4 and TRBJ2-3; the D gene could be TRBD1 or TRBD2 (5 bases each). The sequence was collected from a woman under 30 in good health. The DNA of the CDR3 is TGTGCCAGCAATCCGGGACCGGGCGTTTCTAGCACAGATACGCAGTATTTT. Encoded protein: CASNPGPGVSSTDTQYF.